This TCR beta chain emerged from a study of tumor and adjacent non-tumor tissue in lung cancer. RNA was extracted from bulk tissue without any cell sorting. The normal lung tissue was taken more than 3 cm from the tumor edge. Of note for this clonotype: A much larger clone lies one base from this, so it may be a read error.

The CDR3 runs 15 residues. CDR1 SEHNR and CDR2 FQNEAQ come from the germline V gene (reference sequence). TCRbeta libraries were built with three rounds of nested PCR, modified from ARM-PCR. MiXCR, run by TCRdb on the multiplex PCR reads, gives a single entry per CDR3 protein. The data hold 65,000 to 75,000 distinct CDR3 sequences, with around 76% observed a single time. Sequences were obtained from distant non-tumor lung tissue. The rearrangement links TRBV7-9 to TRBJ1-6; a possible D gene is TRBD1 (5 bases). The TCR sequence derives from a man between 60 and 70 years old with non-small cell lung cancer. CDR3 loop: CASSFLGELNSPIHF. For the CDR3, the DNA is TGTGCCAGCAGCTTCCTAGGGGAGCTTAATTCACCCATCCACTTT.